One T cell receptor (beta chain) is described in this entry. Its antigen is currently unknown. This may arise from a read error, as a much more abundant clone is one base away. The data stem from a study of tumor-infiltrating lymphocytes in primary liver carcinoma. Whole-study context: Tissue type made little difference to sample yields of roughly 3.5 to 7.5 million productive TCRbeta reads. Study results and caveats: Blood's top-250-clone fraction was significantly lower than that of tumors (p = 0.039).

Reverse transcription of approximately 0.55 ug total RNA with a constant-region primer produced TCR beta cDNA. ARM-PCR, slightly modified, supplied the TCR beta libraries through three nested multiplex PCR rounds. TCRdb used MiXCR to reprocess the multiplex PCR reads, holding one entry per CDR3 protein. The sample has about 180,000 distinct CDR3 sequences, 50% to 75% seen once; the top ten hold 65% to 80%. Alongside blood RNA obtained from unsorted whole blood, germline DNA was also extracted. This clonotype was sampled from a man aged 40-55 years with primary liver carcinoma and hepatitis B virus infection. The material sequenced was peripheral blood.

Here the CDR3 DNA reads TGCGCCAGCAGCCAAGAACCCGTCACCGGGGAGCTGTTTTTT. Its protein is CASSQEPVTGELFF. This chain connects TRBV4-1 to TRBJ2-2; no clear D gene. Germline V CDR1 and CDR2: MGHRA, YSYEKL. The V end was cut by 0 bases, the J end by 4 bases, with 6 bases between. This CDR3 has 14 amino acids.